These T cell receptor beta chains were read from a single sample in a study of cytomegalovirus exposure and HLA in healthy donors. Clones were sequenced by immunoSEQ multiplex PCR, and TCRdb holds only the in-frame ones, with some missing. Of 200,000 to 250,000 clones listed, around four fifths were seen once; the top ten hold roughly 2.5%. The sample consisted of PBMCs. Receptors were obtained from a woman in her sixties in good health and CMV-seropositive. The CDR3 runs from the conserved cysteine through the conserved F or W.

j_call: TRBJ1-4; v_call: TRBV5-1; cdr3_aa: CASSLGLAGISEKLFF
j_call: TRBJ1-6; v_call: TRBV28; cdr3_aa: CASSTGSRLLTLHF
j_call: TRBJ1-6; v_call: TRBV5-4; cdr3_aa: CASSPGGGSYNSPLHF
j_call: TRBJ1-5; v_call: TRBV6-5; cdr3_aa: CASKSSDFGEPQHF
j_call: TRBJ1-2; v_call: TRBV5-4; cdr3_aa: CASSPRLEAVYGYTF
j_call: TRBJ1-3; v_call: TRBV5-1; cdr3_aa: CASSLDNSGNTIYF
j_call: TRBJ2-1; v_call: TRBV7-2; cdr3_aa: CASSPPSGLAAGNEQFF
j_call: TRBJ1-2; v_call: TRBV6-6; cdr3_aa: CATQVGGWYGYTF
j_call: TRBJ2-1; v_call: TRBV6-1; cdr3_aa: CASSKAVLAGSNNEQFF
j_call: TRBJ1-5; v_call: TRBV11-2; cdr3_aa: CASTVGQGEGRSNQPQHF
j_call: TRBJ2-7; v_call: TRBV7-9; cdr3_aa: CSSSLGGSETYEQYF
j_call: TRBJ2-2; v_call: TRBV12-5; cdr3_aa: CASGLGQGDAGELFF
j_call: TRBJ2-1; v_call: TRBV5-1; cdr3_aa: CASSTRPQAGTSVAEQFF
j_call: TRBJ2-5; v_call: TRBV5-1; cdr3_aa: CASSLGHVQETQYF
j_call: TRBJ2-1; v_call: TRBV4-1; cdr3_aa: CASSQVGGKTGNEQFF
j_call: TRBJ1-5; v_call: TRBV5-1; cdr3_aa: CASSLSQGAQPQHF
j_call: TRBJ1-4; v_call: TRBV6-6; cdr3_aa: CASSRTGGREKLFF
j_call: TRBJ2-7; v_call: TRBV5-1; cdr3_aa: CASSLSGTSYEQYF
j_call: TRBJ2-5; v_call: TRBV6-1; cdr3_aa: CASSVGSALQETQYF
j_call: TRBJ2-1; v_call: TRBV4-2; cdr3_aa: CASSQVAGLGSNEQFF
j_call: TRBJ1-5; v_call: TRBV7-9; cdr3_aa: CASSYTGGGNQPQHF
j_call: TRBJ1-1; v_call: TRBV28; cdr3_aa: CASSYDRLNTEAFF
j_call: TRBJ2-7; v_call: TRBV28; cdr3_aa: CASSRSGFYEQYF
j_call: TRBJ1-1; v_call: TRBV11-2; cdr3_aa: CASSLEQGSHTEAFF
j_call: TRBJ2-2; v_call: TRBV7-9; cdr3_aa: CASSPTGALTGELFF
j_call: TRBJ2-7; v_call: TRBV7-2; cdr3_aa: CASSQTGYYEQYF
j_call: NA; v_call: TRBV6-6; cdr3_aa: CASSYQSGALSYEQYF
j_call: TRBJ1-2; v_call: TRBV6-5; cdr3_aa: CASSYAGDGYTF
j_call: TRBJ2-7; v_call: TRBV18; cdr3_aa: CASSEPGTGDRQYF
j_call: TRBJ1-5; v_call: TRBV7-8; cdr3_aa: CASSTRLLLMPQHF
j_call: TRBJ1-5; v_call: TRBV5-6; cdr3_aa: CASSARGFNQPQHF
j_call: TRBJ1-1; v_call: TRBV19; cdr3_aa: CASSMTGGRRAFF
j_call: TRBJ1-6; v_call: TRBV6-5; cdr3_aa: CANSALGTGESPLHF
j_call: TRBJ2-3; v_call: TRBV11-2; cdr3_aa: CASSLDLTDTQYF
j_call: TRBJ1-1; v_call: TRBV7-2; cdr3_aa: CASSFYLGQVAFF
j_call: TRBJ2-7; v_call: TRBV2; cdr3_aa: CASSSGTGHHEQYF
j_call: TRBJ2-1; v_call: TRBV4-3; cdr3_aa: CASSQDLGQGHDEQFF
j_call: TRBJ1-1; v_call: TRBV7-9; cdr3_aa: CSSSLVVAEAFF